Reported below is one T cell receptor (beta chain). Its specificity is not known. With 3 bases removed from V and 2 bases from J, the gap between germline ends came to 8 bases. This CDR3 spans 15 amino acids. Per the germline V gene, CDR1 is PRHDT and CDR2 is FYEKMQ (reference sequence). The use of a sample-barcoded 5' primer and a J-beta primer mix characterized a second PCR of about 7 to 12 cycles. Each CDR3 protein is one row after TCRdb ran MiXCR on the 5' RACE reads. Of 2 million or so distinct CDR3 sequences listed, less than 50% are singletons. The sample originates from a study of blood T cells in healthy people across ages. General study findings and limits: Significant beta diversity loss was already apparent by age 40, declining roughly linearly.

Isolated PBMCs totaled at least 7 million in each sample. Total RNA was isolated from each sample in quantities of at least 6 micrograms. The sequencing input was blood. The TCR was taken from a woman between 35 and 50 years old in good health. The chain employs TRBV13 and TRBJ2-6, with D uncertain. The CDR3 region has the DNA TGTGCCAGCAGCTTGGTTCGTCCTGGGGCCAACGTCCTGACTTTC. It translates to CASSLVRPGANVLTF.